These 20 T cell receptor beta chains came from one sample sequenced in a study of shared clonotypes between healthy human individuals. Clones were read by immunoSEQ multiplex PCR, and TCRdb kept only the in-frame ones, dropping some. The data hold 150,000 to 200,000 clones, with 85% to 95% observed a single time. The specimen sequenced was naive CD4+ T cells sorted from blood. Sample subset: CD45RA+ positively selected. The receptors here all came from a woman in her twenties or thirties in good health.

V is TRBV6-6 and J is TRBJ2-7; maybe TRBD1 (5 bases). Trimming removed 6 bases from V and 3 bases from J, with 12 bases in between. There are 13 residues in the CDR3. The V gene's germline CDR1 is MNHNY and CDR2 SVGAGI (reference sequence). The CDR3 region is CASRTAPNYEQYF. The CDR3 DNA reads as TGTGCCAGCAGGACAGCGCCAAACTACGAGCAGTACTTC.

The chain uses TRBV7-3 and TRBJ2-7; D might be TRBD2 (6 bases). The CDR3 runs 19 residues. In germline, CDR1 is SGHTA, CDR2 FQGTGA. Trimming stripped 1 base from V and 0 bases from J, with 22 bases between. CDR3 in amino acids: CASSLNRRGRRVHSYEQYF. The CDR3 region has the DNA TGTGCCAGCAGCTTAAATCGCCGTGGGAGGAGGGTCCACTCCTACGAGCAGTACTTC.

This chain uses TRBV10-3 with TRBJ1-5, with no clear D. This CDR3 has 13 amino acids. The V end was cut by 3 bases, the J end by 4 bases, with 7 bases between. Germline-derived CDR1 and CDR2 are ENHRY and SYGVKD. In DNA form, the CDR3 reads TGTGCCATCAGTGACGTGGGAAATCAGCCCCAGCATTTT. Translation gives CAISDVGNQPQHF.

The CDR3 DNA follows: TGTGCCAGCTCCACGGGGCTGTTGAATTCACCCCTCCACTTT. This sequence encodes CASSTGLLNSPLHF. The rearrangement joins TRBV18 to TRBJ1-6; TRBD1 is a possible D gene (5 bases). V gave up 6 bases and J gave up 7 bases, with 13 bases separating them. Germline CDR1 and CDR2: KGHSH and LQKENI. The CDR3 sequence is 14 residues long.

The rearrangement uses TRBV7-9 and TRBJ2-1; 8 bases line up with TRBD2. Germline V CDR1 and CDR2: SEHNR, FQNEAQ (reference sequence). The CDR3 length is 15 residues. V lost 1 base and J lost 7; bases outside the gene matches: 6. The CDR3 loop reads CASSLELAASNEQFF. The CDR3 DNA reads as TGTGCCAGCAGCTTAGAACTAGCGGCCTCAAATGAGCAGTTCTTC.

The V and J genes are TRBV7-3 and TRBJ2-5, with 8 bases matching TRBD2. The closer fit of TRBJ2-7 to the DNA end suggests the J call may be wrong. Germline loops: CDR1 SGHTA, CDR2 FQGTGA. The CDR3 length is 14 residues. CDR3 nucleotides: TGTGCCAGCAGCTTAAGGAGCGGGAGTTCCGAGCAGTACTTC. It encodes CASSLRSGSSEQYF.

V and J are TRBV10-3 and TRBJ2-3; D remains unclear. V was clipped by 7 bases and J by 0 bases, with 11 bases between them. The V gene's germline CDR1 is ENHRY and CDR2 SYGVKD. The CDR3 sequence is 14 residues long. CDR3: CAITRIPSTDTQYF. For the CDR3, the DNA is TGTGCCATCACCCGGATTCCTAGCACAGATACGCAGTATTTT.

The chain recombines TRBV6-5 with TRBJ2-7, with D uncertain. Looked up from germline, CDR1 is MNHEY and CDR2 is SVGAGI. Trimming cost V 0 bases and J 2 bases, with 11 bases left between them. The CDR3 runs 15 residues. The CDR3 loop is CASSYSFAHTYEQYF. For the CDR3, the DNA is TGTGCCAGCAGTTACTCTTTCGCGCATACCTACGAGCAGTACTTC.

The chain employs TRBV28 and TRBJ1-1, with 8 positions matching TRBD1. There are 14 residues in the CDR3. In germline, CDR1 is MDHEN, CDR2 SYDVKM. V lost 6 bases, J lost 8 bases, and 11 bases stayed unmatched. The CDR3: CASSLTGGGIEAFF. CDR3 in DNA: TGTGCCAGCAGCCTTACAGGGGGGGGGATAGAAGCTTTCTTT.

The V gene is TRBV27, the J gene TRBJ2-3, with D possibly called TRBD1 or TRBD2 (5 bases each). Trimming stripped 8 bases from V and 2 bases from J, with 23 bases between. The CDR3 sequence is 17 residues long. Germline CDR1 is MNHEY and CDR2 is SMNVEV (reference sequence). CDR3 sequence (DNA): TGTGCCAGCTTCTGGGGGAAGAGCCGCTCTTTCACAGATACGCAGTATTTT. Its translation is CASFWGKSRSFTDTQYF.

The chain carries TRBV5-1 and TRBJ2-3; the D gene is possibly TRBD2 (5 bases). Trimming removed 0 bases from V and 5 bases from J, with 13 bases in between. This CDR3 is 15 amino acids long. The germline V gene has CDR1 SGHRS and CDR2 YFSETQ. The CDR3 DNA reads TGCGCCAGCAGCTTGGCCAGAGGGAACCGAGATACGCAGTATTTT. This sequence encodes CASSLARGNRDTQYF. Complete variable domain (other parts from reference TRBV5-1 and TRBJ2-3): KAGVTQTPRYLIKTRGQQVTLSCSPISGHRSVSWYQQTPGQGLQFLFEYFSETQRNKGNFPGRFSGRQFSNSRSEMNVSTLELGDSALYLCASSLARGNRDTQYFGPGTRLTVL.

This chain links TRBV14 with TRBJ2-7; D gene ambiguous. This CDR3 contains 13 residues. The ends were cut back, 1 base at V and 1 base at J, with 5 bases in the middle. Germline V CDR1 and CDR2: SGHDN, FVKESK. The CDR3: CASSQVSSYEQYF. The CDR3 DNA reads TGTGCCAGCAGCCAAGTTTCTTCCTACGAGCAGTACTTC.

V is TRBV7-2 and J is TRBJ2-7; 8 positions agree with TRBD1. Trimming took 3 bases from V and 6 from J; bases not matched to a gene: 7. This CDR3 is built from 14 residues. CDR1 and CDR2 (germline): SGHTA, FQGNSA. CDR3 DNA sequence: TGTGCCAGCAGCTTCCGGCAGGGGGCTAGCGAGCAGTACTTC. This sequence encodes CASSFRQGASEQYF.

The rearrangement joins TRBV27 to TRBJ1-2; perhaps TRBD1 as D (5 bases). The germline V gene encodes CDR1 MNHEY and CDR2 SMNVEV (reference sequence). Trimming took off 4 bases at V and 5 bases at J, with 11 bases between the two ends. The CDR3 consists of 13 residues. CDR3 protein: CASSWDGGYGYTF. The CDR3 bases are TGTGCCAGCAGTTGGGACGGTGGGTATGGCTACACCTTC.

The V call is TRBV27, the J call TRBJ2-7; TRBD2 aligns across 12 bases. The CDR3 contains 14 residues. After removal of 6 bases from V and 5 bases from J, the junction contained 5 bases not matched to a gene. The germline CDR1 and CDR2 sequences are MNHEY and SMNVEV (reference sequence). Written as DNA, the CDR3 is TGTGCCAGCAGGAAGACTAGCGGGAGAAACGAGCAGTACTTC. Amino acids: CASRKTSGRNEQYF.

CDR3 nucleotides: TGTGCCATCAGTGGCCCTCCAGGACAGGGAATTACTGAAGCTTTCTTT. This gives the protein CAISGPPGQGITEAFF. The chain links TRBV10-3 to TRBJ1-1, with 8 bases matching TRBD1. V shed 4 bases, J shed 5 bases, and the junction held 12 bases outside the gene matches. Germline assignment: CDR1 ENHRY and CDR2 SYGVKD. This CDR3 is built from 16 residues.

This clone was seen a single time. The rearrangement links TRBV7-9 to TRBJ2-1; D not certain. The length of the CDR3 is 12 residues. The V end was cut by 6 bases, the J end by 6 bases, with 9 bases between. Germline CDR1 SEHNR, CDR2 FQNEAQ (reference sequence). The CDR3 DNA reads as TGTGCCAGCAGTCTCCTTTTCAATGAGCAGTTCTTC. Encoded protein: CASSLLFNEQFF.

This rearrangement joins TRBV27 to TRBJ2-7; unclear D gene. The CDR3 is made up of 12 amino acids. V lost 5 bases to trimming and J lost 2 bases, with 7 bases between them. The germline V gene encodes CDR1 MNHEY and CDR2 SMNVEV (reference sequence). The CDR3 bases are TGTGCCAGCAGTAATCAAGCCTACGAGCAGTACTTC. Protein sequence: CASSNQAYEQYF.

The gene calls are TRBV7-2 and TRBJ1-1, with unresolved D. This CDR3 contains 14 residues. CDR1 SGHTA and CDR2 FQGNSA come from the germline V gene. V shed 2 bases and J shed 4 bases, with 11 bases lying between them. The CDR3: CASSLRRRTTEAFF. The CDR3 DNA sequence: TGTGCCAGCAGCTTAAGGAGACGAACCACTGAAGCTTTCTTT.

This chain connects TRBV5-1 to TRBJ2-7; weak D call: TRBD2 (6 bases). Germline values: CDR1 SGHRS, CDR2 YFSETQ. Trimming shortened V by 1 base and J by 4 bases, and 12 bases separated the two germline ends. The CDR3 length is 14 residues. Here the CDR3 DNA reads TGCGCCAGCAGCTTGATAGGGAGCGGGTACGAGCAGTACTTC. This gives the protein CASSLIGSGYEQYF.